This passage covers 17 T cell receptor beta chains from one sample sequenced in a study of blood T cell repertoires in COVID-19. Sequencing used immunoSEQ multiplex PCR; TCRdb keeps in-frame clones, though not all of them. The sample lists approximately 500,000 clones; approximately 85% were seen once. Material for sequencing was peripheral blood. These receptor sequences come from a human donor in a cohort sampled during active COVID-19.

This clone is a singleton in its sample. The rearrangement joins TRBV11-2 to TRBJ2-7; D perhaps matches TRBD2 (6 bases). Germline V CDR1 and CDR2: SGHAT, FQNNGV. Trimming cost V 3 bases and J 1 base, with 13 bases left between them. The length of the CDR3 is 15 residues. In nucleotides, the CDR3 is TGTGCCAGCAGCTTCCGTCGGGAGCATTCCTACGAGCAGTACTTC. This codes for CASSFRREHSYEQYF.

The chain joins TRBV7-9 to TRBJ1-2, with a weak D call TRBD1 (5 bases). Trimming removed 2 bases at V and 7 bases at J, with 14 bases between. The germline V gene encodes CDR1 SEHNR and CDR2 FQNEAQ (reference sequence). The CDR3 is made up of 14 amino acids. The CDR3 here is CASSLNPGLGGYTF. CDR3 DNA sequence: TGTGCCAGCAGCTTAAATCCAGGGCTTGGTGGCTACACCTTC. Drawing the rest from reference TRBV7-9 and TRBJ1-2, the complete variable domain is DTGVSQNPRHKITKRGQNVTFRCDPISEHNRLYWYRQTLGQGPEFLTYFQNEAQLEKSRLLSDRFSAERPKGSFSTLEIQRTEQGDSAMYLCASSLNPGLGGYTFGSGTRLTVV.

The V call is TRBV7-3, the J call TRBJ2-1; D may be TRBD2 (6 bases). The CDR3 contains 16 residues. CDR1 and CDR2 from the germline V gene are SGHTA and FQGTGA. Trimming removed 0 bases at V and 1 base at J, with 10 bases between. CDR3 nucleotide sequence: TGTGCCAGCAGCTTAACCGGAGGGCGGTCCTACAATGAGCAGTTCTTC. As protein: CASSLTGGRSYNEQFF.

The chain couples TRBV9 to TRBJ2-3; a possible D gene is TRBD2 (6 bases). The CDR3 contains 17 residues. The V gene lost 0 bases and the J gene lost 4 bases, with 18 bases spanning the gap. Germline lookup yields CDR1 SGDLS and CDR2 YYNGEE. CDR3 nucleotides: TGTGCCAGCAGCGTAGGATCACTAGCTCCCAGGGCAGATACGCAGTATTTT. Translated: CASSVGSLAPRADTQYF.

CDR3 residues: CASSLLGVSYEQYF. Written as DNA, the CDR3 is TGTGCCAGCAGCTTGTTAGGGGTTAGCTACGAGCAGTACTTC. The rearrangement joins TRBV7-9 to TRBJ2-7; the D gene is possibly TRBD1 (5 bases). Trimming removed 3 bases at V and 3 bases at J, with 12 bases between. This CDR3 region has 14 residues. Per the germline V gene, CDR1 is SEHNR and CDR2 is FQNEAQ (reference sequence).

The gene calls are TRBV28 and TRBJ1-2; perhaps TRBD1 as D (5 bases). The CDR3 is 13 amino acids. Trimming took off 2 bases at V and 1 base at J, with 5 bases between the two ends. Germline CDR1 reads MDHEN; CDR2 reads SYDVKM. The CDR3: CASSLRGNYGYTF. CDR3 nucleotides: TGTGCCAGCAGTTTAAGGGGTAACTATGGCTACACCTTC.

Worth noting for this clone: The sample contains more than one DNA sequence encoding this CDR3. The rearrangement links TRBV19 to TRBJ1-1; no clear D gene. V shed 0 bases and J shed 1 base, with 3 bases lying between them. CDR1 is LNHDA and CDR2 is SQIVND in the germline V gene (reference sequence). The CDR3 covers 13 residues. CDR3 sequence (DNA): TGTGCCAGTAGTATAGAGAGGAACACTGAAGCTTTCTTT. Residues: CASSIERNTEAFF.

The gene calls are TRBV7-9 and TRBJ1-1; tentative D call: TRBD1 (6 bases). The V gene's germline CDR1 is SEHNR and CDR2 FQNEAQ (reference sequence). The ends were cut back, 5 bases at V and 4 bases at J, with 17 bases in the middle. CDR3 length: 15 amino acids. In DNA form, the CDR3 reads TGTGCCAGCAGCCAGGGGCCCGGAAGGGCCACTGAAGCTTTCTTT. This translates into CASSQGPGRATEAFF.

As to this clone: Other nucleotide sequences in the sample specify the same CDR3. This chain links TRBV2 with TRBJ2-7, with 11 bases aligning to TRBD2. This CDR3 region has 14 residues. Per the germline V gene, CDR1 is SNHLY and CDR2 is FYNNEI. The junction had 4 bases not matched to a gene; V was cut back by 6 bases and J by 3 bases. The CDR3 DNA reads TGTGCCAGCAGCGTAGCGGGGGGGAGCTACGAGCAGTACTTC. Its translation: CASSVAGGSYEQYF.

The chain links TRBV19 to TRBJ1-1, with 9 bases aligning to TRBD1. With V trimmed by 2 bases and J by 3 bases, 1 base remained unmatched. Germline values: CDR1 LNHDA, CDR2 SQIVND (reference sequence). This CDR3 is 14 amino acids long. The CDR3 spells CASSIWTGDTEAFF. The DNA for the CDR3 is TGTGCCAGTAGTATATGGACAGGGGACACTGAAGCTTTCTTT.

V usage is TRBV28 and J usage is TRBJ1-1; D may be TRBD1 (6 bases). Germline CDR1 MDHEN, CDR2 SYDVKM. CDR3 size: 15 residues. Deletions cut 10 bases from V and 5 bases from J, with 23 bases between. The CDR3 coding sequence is TGTGCCACCGCCATCCAGGGGTCTTCTTCGACTGAAGCTTTCTTT. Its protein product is CATAIQGSSSTEAFF. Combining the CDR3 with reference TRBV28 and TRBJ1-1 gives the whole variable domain DVKVTQSSRYLVKRTGEKVFLECVQDMDHENMFWYRQDPGLGLRLIYFSYDVKMKEKGDIPEGYSVSREKKERFSLILESASTNQTSMYLCATAIQGSSSTEAFFGQGTRLTVV.

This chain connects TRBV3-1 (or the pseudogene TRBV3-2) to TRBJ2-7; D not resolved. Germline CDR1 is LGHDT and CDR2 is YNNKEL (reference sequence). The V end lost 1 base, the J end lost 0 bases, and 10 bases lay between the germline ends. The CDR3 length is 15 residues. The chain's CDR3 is CASSQGAPYSYEQYF. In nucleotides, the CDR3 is TGTGCCAGCAGCCAAGGCGCACCCTACTCCTACGAGCAGTACTTC.

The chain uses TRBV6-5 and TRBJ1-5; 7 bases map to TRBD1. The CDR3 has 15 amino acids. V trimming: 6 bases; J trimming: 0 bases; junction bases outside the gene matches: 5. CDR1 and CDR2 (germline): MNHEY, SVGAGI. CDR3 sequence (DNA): TGTGCCAGCAGGGACAGGAGAGATAGCAATCAGCCCCAGCATTTT. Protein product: CASRDRRDSNQPQHF.

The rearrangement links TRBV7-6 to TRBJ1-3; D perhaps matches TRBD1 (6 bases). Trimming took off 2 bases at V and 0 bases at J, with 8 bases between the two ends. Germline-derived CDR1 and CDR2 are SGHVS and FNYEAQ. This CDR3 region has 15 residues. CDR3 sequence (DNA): TGTGCCAGCAGCTTACAGGGGAGCTCTGGAAACACCATATATTTT. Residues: CASSLQGSSGNTIYF.

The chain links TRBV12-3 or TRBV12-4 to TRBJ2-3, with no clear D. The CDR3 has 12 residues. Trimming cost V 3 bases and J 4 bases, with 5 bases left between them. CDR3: CASSFVPDTQYF. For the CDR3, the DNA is TGTGCCAGCAGTTTCGTTCCAGATACGCAGTATTTT.

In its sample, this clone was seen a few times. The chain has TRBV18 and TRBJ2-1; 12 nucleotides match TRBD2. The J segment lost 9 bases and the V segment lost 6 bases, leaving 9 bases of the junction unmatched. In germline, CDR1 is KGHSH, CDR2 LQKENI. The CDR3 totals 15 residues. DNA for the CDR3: TGTGCCAGCTCTCCCCGACTAGCGGGAGTTGTTGAGCAGTTCTTC. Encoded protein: CASSPRLAGVVEQFF.

The CDR3 protein is CASSQDLFVPGQAAGETQYF. In DNA form, the CDR3 reads TGTGCCAGCAGCCAAGACCTCTTCGTCCCGGGACAGGCCGCCGGGGAGACCCAGTACTTC. The V gene is TRBV4-2, the J gene TRBJ2-5, with 8 bases matching TRBD1. V lost 0 bases, J lost 5 bases, and 20 bases stayed unmatched. CDR1 is LGHNA, CDR2 YNFKEQ, per germline. The CDR3 loop spans 20 amino acids.